These 5 T cell receptor beta chains were sequenced from one sample in a study of blood T cell repertoires in COVID-19. Using immunoSEQ multiplex PCR, the repertoire was profiled, and TCRdb retains in-frame clones only, with some absent. This sample carries over 350,000 clones, approximately 91% of them seen once, and the ten largest clones take 0.86%. Specimen: PBMCs or T cells enriched from blood (not recorded which). The receptors derive from a woman between 40 and 55 years old who had been exposed to COVID-19.

V usage is TRBV19 and J usage is TRBJ2-6; the D gene is possibly TRBD1 (6 bases). In germline, CDR1 is LNHDA, CDR2 SQIVND (reference sequence). Trimming cost V 9 bases and J 4 bases, with 13 bases left between them. The CDR3 runs to 14 residues. CDR3 sequence (DNA): TGTGCCAGCACCGTGGGGGCCGGGGCCAACGTCCTGACTTTC. This translates into CASTVGAGANVLTF.

This clone showed up just once. The chain uses TRBV5-6 and TRBJ2-2, with D perhaps TRBD1 (5 bases). The CDR3 is made up of 15 amino acids. In germline, CDR1 is SGHDT, CDR2 YYEEEE. V lost 4 bases and J lost 3, with 13 bases in between. Here the CDR3 DNA reads TGTGCCAGCAGCACCGACAGCCAATACACCGGGGAGCTGTTTTTT. This codes for CASSTDSQYTGELFF. Full variable domain (remainder filled in from reference TRBV5-6 and TRBJ2-2): DAGVTQSPTHLIKTRGQQVTLRCSPKSGHDTVSWYQQALGQGPQFIFQYYEEEERQRGNFPDRFSGHQFPNYSSELNVNALLLGDSALYLCASSTDSQYTGELFFGEGSRLTVL.

The gene calls are TRBV6-5 and TRBJ2-1; D is perhaps TRBD2 (6 bases). Germline V gene data show CDR1 as MNHEY and CDR2 as SVGAGI. The CDR3 has 14 amino acids. Trimming removed 0 bases from V and 8 bases from J, with 11 bases in between. CDR3 sequence reads: CASSYSEGRDEQFF. In DNA form, the CDR3 reads TGTGCCAGCAGTTACTCGGAGGGGCGAGATGAGCAGTTCTTC.

V usage is TRBV13 and J usage is TRBJ1-2; TRBD1 agrees at 7 bases. Germline CDR1 is PRHDT and CDR2 is FYEKMQ (reference sequence). V was pared by 10 bases and J by 5 bases, with 13 bases of the junction left unmatched. The CDR3 loop spans 14 amino acids. The CDR3 DNA reads as TGTGCCACTTACCGCAGGGACAGTAATTATGGCTACACCTTC. Its translation: CATYRRDSNYGYTF.

CDR3 sequence (DNA): TGTGCCAGCAGTGCCATCTCCGGCTATGGCTACACCTTC. As protein: CASSAISGYGYTF. This chain uses TRBV6-4 with TRBJ1-2, with D unresolved. V was clipped by 4 bases and J by 4 bases, with 10 bases between them. Per germline, CDR1 MRHNA and CDR2 SNTAGT. The CDR3 has 13 residues.